This T cell receptor beta chain appears in the sequencing data of a study of T cells after yellow fever vaccination. Overall study: SMART-Seq v4 Ultra Low Input served to prepare low-cell-number fractions.

MiXCR, applied by TCRdb to the 5' RACE reads, yields one record per CDR3 protein. Of 300,000 to 400,000 distinct CDR3 sequences listed, about 4% are singletons. The sample holds a few counts of this clonotype. Its antigen remains unknown. CDR3 length: 15 amino acids. Per the germline V gene, CDR1 is LGHNA and CDR2 is YNFKEQ. V was trimmed by 6 bases and J by 6 bases, leaving 19 bases between them. Study conclusions and caveats: Relatively few clonotypes were ones that appeared in both CD4 and CD8 compartments. Post-booster repertoires again held most primary-vaccination clones (roughly 96% CD4, just under 90% CD8).

The chain couples TRBV4-2 to TRBJ2-3; D not resolved. This sequence originates from a man between 18 and 35 years old who received the YFV17D yellow fever vaccine. Sequencing used PBMCs, obtained 5 days after the yellow fever booster vaccination. The CDR3 reads CASSPSSGPRDTQYF. The CDR3 bases are TGTGCCAGCAGTCCTTCGTCAGGCCCCAGGGATACGCAGTATTTT.